Listed here are 13 T cell receptor beta chains from one sample, sequenced in a study of regulatory T cells in long-lasting Graves disease. Regarding time point: persistent/refractory GD, antithyroid drugs over 5 years with positive TRAb. Construction of the TCR library relied on RNA isolated from PBMCs. Both iRepertoire HTBI primers and Arm-PCR of CDR3 regions were used to build the TCR beta libraries. Via MiXCR, TCRdb re-called the multiplex PCR reads, giving one row per CDR3 protein. This sample carries a few hundred thousand distinct CDR3 sequences, less than 25% of them seen once, and the ten largest clones take about a quarter. The sample in question was peripheral blood mononuclear cells (PBMCs), obtained when the disease was refractory, from a patient treated with antithyroid drugs. These receptors were collected from a female donor with Graves disease.

The genes are TRBV28 and TRBJ1-1; D perhaps matches TRBD1 (6 bases). Germline V gives CDR1 MDHEN, CDR2 SYDVKM. CDR3 length: 15 residues. Deletions cut 5 bases from V and 2 bases from J, with 15 bases between. CDR3 coding DNA: TGTGCCAGCAGTCATCGACAGGAGGTAAACACTGAAGCTTTCTTT. Protein sequence: CASSHRQEVNTEAFF.

CDR3 region: CASSILGANQPQHF. DNA of the CDR3: TGTGCCAGTAGTATATTGGGCGCCAATCAGCCCCAGCATTTT. The V and J genes are TRBV19 and TRBJ1-5; no firm D call. V shed 2 bases and J shed 3 bases, with 8 bases lying between them. The CDR3 consists of 14 residues. In germline, CDR1 is LNHDA, CDR2 SQIVND (reference sequence).

As to this clonotype: An end of the junction differs from the germline gene, which may be a read error. The chain carries TRBV10-3 and TRBJ1-1, with D tentatively TRBD1 (5 bases). This CDR3 spans 14 amino acids. Germline V CDR1 and CDR2: ENHRY, SYGVKD. For the CDR3, the DNA is TGTGCCATCAGCGCGACAGATCTGAACACTGGAGCTTTCTTT. Its protein is CAISATDLNTGAFF.

V is TRBV5-1 and J is TRBJ1-2; D unresolved. The CDR3 is 16 amino acids. The germline V and J ends were trimmed by 0 bases and 2 bases, with 14 bases remaining between them. The germline V gene has CDR1 SGHRS and CDR2 YFSETQ. CDR3 region: CASSLDGGVLNYGYTF. The CDR3 DNA follows: TGCGCCAGCAGCTTGGATGGAGGCGTCTTAAACTATGGCTACACCTTC.

This clonotype was detected only a few times. No conserved phenylalanine or tryptophan ends this CDR3, so it is likely a read error. V usage is TRBV7-2 and J usage is TRBJ2-7; 8 bases align to TRBD1. The germline gives CDR1 SGHTA, CDR2 FQGNSA. V dropped 4 bases and J dropped 2; count of bases not matched to a gene: 4. This CDR3 spans 14 amino acids. The CDR3 coding sequence is TGTGCCAGCAGCTCCGACAGGGGCCCCTACGAGCAGTACCTC. It is translated as CASSSDRGPYEQYL.

This clonotype has a count of ten or more. This chain joins TRBV28 and TRBJ1-2; no reliable D call. The CDR3 extends over 14 amino acids. Germline CDR1 is MDHEN and CDR2 is SYDVKM. V lost 5 bases and J 0 bases, leaving 10 bases between the germline ends. The DNA of the CDR3 is TGTGCCAGCAGTGCCCCCCAGACTAACTATGGCTACACCTTC. It yields the protein CASSAPQTNYGYTF.

This clonotype appeared a single time. This rearrangement joins TRBV5-1 to TRBJ2-5; 9 bases map to TRBD1. CDR3 length: 14 amino acids. The germline V gene encodes CDR1 SGHRS and CDR2 YFSETQ. V was pared by 3 bases and J by 0 bases, with 0 bases of the junction left unmatched. CDR3 protein: CASSWTGDQETQYF. CDR3 nucleotides: TGCGCCAGCAGCTGGACAGGGGACCAAGAGACCCAGTACTTC.

In the case of this clonotype: A read error may explain this, as a much larger clone is one base away. The chain has TRBV30 and TRBJ2-5; 12 nucleotides line up with TRBD2. The CDR3 is 17 amino acids. Germline CDR1 reads GTSNPN; CDR2 reads SVGIG (reference sequence). The CDR3 DNA sequence: TGTGCCCGGAGTGCTCCCCGACTAGCGGGAGCTGGGGAGACCCAGTACTTC. It yields the protein CARSAPRLAGAGETQYF.

This clonotype was found a few times. The V and J genes are TRBV6-4 and TRBJ2-5; no clear D gene. Trimming took 0 bases from V and 0 from J, leaving 5 bases between them. The length of the CDR3 is 14 residues. Germline V gene data show CDR1 as MRHNA and CDR2 as SNTAGT. This chain's CDR3 is CASSDSRYQETQYF. Written as DNA, the CDR3 is TGTGCCAGCAGTGACTCGCGATACCAAGAGACCCAGTACTTC.

This chain joins TRBV5-1 and TRBJ2-7, with a weak D call TRBD2 (6 bases). The V and J ends lost 6 bases and 5 bases respectively, with 21 bases between them. The CDR3 is 15 residues long. Germline V gives CDR1 SGHRS, CDR2 YFSETQ. The CDR3 sequence: CASKPLDGDWNEQYF. CDR3 nucleotide sequence: TGCGCCAGCAAACCATTAGATGGGGACTGGAACGAGCAGTACTTC.

This clonotype was observed a few times. The chain couples TRBV7-9 to TRBJ1-5; D is possibly TRBD1 (6 bases). The CDR3 runs to 15 residues. CDR1 and CDR2 (germline): SEHNR, FQNEAQ (reference sequence). The ends were cut back, 6 bases at V and 6 bases at J, with 18 bases in the middle. The CDR3 is CASSSGTLMPQPQHF. The CDR3, as DNA: TGTGCCAGCAGTTCCGGGACATTGATGCCTCAGCCCCAGCATTTT.

This clonotype was counted only a few times. J is TRBJ2-1 and V is TRBV2; 12 bases are a match to TRBD2. The V gene's germline CDR1 is SNHLY and CDR2 FYNNEI. The V segment lost 4 bases and the J segment 0 bases; nucleotides outside the gene matches: 4. There are 17 residues in the CDR3. The CDR3 here is CASSGLAGEGSYNEQFF. The CDR3 bases are TGTGCCAGCAGTGGACTAGCGGGAGAGGGCTCCTACAATGAGCAGTTCTTC.

This clonotype turned up a few times. The chain carries TRBV5-6 and TRBJ2-5, with 7 bases identical to TRBD2. The CDR3 covers 15 residues. Germline V gene data show CDR1 as SGHDT and CDR2 as YYEEEE. J was trimmed by 4 bases and V by 0 bases; bases with no gene match: 6. This chain's CDR3 is CASSLDALAAETQYF. CDR3 DNA sequence: TGTGCCAGCAGCTTGGATGCTCTAGCGGCAGAGACCCAGTACTTC.